This T cell receptor (beta chain) is from a study of T cell repertoires in cytomegalovirus infection. The sample holds many counts of this clonotype. The antigen remains unidentified. CDR1 is SSHAT, CDR2 FNYEAQ, per germline (reference sequence). This CDR3 region has 12 residues. The V and J ends lost 3 bases and 7 bases respectively, with 6 bases between them. TCRdb processed the reads anew with MiXCR; each CDR3 protein has one entry. This table has a few hundred thousand distinct CDR3 sequences, over 7.5% appearing once. Findings and limits, study-wide: Accumulated public TCR beta family frequency recognized individuals carrying CMV together with the relevant HLA. HLA-C-restricted CMV clonotypes gave the most frequent clonotype in two of eight donors.

This rearrangement joins TRBV7-7 to TRBJ2-2; D gene ambiguous. The specimen was PBMCs. This receptor was taken from a human donor in good health (CMV status not recorded). Some clones in this sample may be carry-over from other donors' samples. The CDR3 loop reads CASSFSGGELFF. CDR3 in DNA: TGTGCCAGCAGCTTCTCAGGCGGGGAGCTGTTTTTT.